The clone carrying this TCR beta chain was observed at least ten times. This sample was included in a study of early T cells in non-severe SARS-CoV-2 infection. Germline V gives CDR1 KGHSH, CDR2 LQKENI. Germline trimming cut 4 bases from V and 6 bases from J; bases unmatched to any gene: 1. The CDR3 consists of 12 residues. Each CDR3 protein is one row after TCRdb ran MiXCR on the 5' RACE reads. Found here are 75,000 to 90,000 distinct CDR3 sequences, around 6% of them singletons; the top ten hold about 7.8%. The sequencing input was whole blood. The origin of this receptor is an adult who was a healthcare worker with PCR-confirmed SARS-CoV-2 infection or an uninfected control (not recorded which). The V gene is TRBV18, the J gene TRBJ1-1; 8 nucleotides align to TRBD1. CDR3 DNA: TGTGCCAGCTCACTGACAGGGGCTGAAGCTTTCTTT. The encoded protein is CASSLTGAEAFF.